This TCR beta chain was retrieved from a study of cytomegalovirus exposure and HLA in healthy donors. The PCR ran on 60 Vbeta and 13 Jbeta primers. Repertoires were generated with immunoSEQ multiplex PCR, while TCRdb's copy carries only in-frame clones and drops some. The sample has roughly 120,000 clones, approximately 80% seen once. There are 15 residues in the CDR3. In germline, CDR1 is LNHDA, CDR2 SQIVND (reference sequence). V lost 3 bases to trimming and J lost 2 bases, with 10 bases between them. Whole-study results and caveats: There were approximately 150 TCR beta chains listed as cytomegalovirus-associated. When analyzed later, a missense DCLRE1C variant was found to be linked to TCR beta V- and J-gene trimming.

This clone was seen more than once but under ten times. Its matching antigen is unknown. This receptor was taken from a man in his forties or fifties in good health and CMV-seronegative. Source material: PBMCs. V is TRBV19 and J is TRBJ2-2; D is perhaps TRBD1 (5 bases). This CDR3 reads CASSIGRGNTGELFF. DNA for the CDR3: TGTGCCAGTAGTATTGGAAGGGGAAACACCGGGGAGCTGTTTTTT.